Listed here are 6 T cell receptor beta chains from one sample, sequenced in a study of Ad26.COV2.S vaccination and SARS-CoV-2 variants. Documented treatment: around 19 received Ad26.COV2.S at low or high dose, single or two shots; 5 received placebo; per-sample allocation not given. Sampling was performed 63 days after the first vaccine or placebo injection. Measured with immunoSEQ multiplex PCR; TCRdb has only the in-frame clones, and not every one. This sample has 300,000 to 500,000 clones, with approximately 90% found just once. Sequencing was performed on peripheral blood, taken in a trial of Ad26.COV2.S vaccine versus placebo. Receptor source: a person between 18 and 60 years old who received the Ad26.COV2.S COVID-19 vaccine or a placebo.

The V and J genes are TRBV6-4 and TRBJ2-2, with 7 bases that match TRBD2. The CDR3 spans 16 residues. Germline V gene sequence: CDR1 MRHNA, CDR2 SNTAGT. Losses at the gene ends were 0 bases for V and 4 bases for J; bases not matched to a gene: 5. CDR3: CASSDSNGGSTGELFF. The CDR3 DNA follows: TGTGCCAGCAGTGACTCGAACGGGGGGTCCACCGGGGAGCTGTTTTTT.

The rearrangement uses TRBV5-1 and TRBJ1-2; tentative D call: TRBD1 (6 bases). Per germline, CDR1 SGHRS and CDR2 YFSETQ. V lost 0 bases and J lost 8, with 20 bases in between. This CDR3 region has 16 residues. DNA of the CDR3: TGCGCCAGCAGCTTGGGGATTCTTGGGACACTCTCCGGCTACACCTTC. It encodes CASSLGILGTLSGYTF.

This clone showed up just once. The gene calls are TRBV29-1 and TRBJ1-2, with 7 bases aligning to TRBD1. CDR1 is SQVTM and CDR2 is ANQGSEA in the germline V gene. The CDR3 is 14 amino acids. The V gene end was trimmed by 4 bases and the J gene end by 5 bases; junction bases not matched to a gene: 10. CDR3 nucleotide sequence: TGCAGCGTTGTCCCGGACAGGAGAATTTATGGCTACACCTTC. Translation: CSVVPDRRIYGYTF.

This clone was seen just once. CDR3 protein: CASSPKTGGGQNTEAFF. CDR3 sequence (DNA): TGCGCCAGCAGCCCAAAGACAGGGGGAGGTCAGAACACTGAAGCTTTCTTT. This sequence joins TRBV5-1 and TRBJ1-1; the match to TRBD1 covers 9 bases. The ends lost 4 bases at V and 1 base at J; junction bases unmatched: 11. Germline CDR1 is SGHRS and CDR2 is YFSETQ. CDR3 size: 17 residues.

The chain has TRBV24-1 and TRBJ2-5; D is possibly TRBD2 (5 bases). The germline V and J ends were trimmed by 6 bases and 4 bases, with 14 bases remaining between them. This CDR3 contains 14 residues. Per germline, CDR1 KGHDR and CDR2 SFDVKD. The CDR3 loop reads CATSWPGEGETQYF. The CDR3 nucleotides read TGTGCCACCAGTTGGCCCGGGGAAGGAGAGACCCAGTACTTC.

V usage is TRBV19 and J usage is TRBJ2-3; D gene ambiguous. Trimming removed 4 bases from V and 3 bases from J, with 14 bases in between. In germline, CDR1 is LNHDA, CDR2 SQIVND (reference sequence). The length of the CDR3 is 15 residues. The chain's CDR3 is CASSRVDGGTDTQYF. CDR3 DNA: TGTGCCAGTAGTAGAGTAGATGGTGGTACAGATACGCAGTATTTT.